Listed here are 19 T cell receptor beta chains from one sample, sequenced in a study of T cells in Graves' hyperthyroidism and ophthalmopathy. Regions amplified from RNA transcripts were the TCR beta CDR3 regions. HTBI primers were the set used in a first-round RT-PCR of the TCR CDR3. TCRdb redid the calling of the multiplex PCR reads with MiXCR, one entry per CDR3 protein. The sample consists of 730,000 or so distinct CDR3 sequences, approximately 19% of them appearing once. Sequenced sample: blood. The receptors derive from a woman between 50 and 59 years old with Graves' hyperthyroidism that later progressed to Graves' ophthalmopathy.

A few counts support this clonotype. The rearrangement links TRBV29-1 to TRBJ1-2; 11 bases align to TRBD1. The germline V gene encodes CDR1 SQVTM and CDR2 ANQGSEA. The length of the CDR3 is 14 residues. V was clipped by 4 bases and J by 3 bases; unmatched bases: 4. The CDR3 spells CSVADRGLDYGYTF. In nucleotides, the CDR3 is TGCAGCGTTGCGGACAGGGGGCTAGACTATGGCTACACCTTC.

This clonotype was recorded many times. V and J are TRBV3-1 and TRBJ1-1; D may be TRBD1 (6 bases). Trimming removed 1 base from V and 2 bases from J, with 14 bases in between. The CDR3 runs to 16 residues. Germline lookup yields CDR1 LGHDT and CDR2 YNNKEL (reference sequence). This CDR3 is CASSQVLLDSNTEAFF. DNA for the CDR3: TGTGCCAGCAGCCAAGTCCTCCTGGACAGTAACACTGAAGCTTTCTTT.

This clonotype has ten or more counts. V is TRBV29-1 and J is TRBJ1-1, with D possibly TRBD1 on 5 matching bases. The CDR3 length is 13 residues. Trimming removed 6 bases from V and 4 bases from J, with 15 bases in between. Germline V lookup: CDR1 SQVTM, CDR2 ANQGSEA. The CDR3 DNA reads as TGCAGCGTAAAAAGGGGCTCGGGCACTGAAGCTTTCTTT. Its translation is CSVKRGSGTEAFF.

This clonotype turned up a few times. The V gene is TRBV10-3, the J gene TRBJ1-2; D is undetermined. V was cut by 0 bases and J by 4 bases, with 9 bases left in between. CDR1 and CDR2 (germline): ENHRY, SYGVKD. This CDR3 is 14 amino acids long. The CDR3 coding sequence is TGTGCCATCAGTGAGTCGAGTGGGATCTATGGCTACACCTTC. This gives the protein CAISESSGIYGYTF.

The J gene is TRBJ1-2, the V gene TRBV7-9; D gene uncertain. There are 13 residues in the CDR3. Per germline, CDR1 SEHNR and CDR2 FQNEAQ (reference sequence). V dropped 6 bases and J dropped 10 bases, with 18 bases sitting between them. The CDR3 sequence: CASRYEEYLDYTF. CDR3 sequence (DNA): TGTGCCAGCAGATACGAGGAGTACTTGGACTACACCTTC.

The chain combines TRBV13 with TRBJ2-7, with 8 bases identical to TRBD1. V gave up 5 bases and J gave up 5 bases; unmatched junction bases: 11. The CDR3 spans 15 residues. Germline assignment: CDR1 PRHDT and CDR2 FYEKMQ (reference sequence). The CDR3 DNA is TGTGCCAGCAGCAAGTCGTGGGACAGGACAGACGAGCAGTACTTC. Residues: CASSKSWDRTDEQYF.

This clonotype was recorded at least ten times. The rearrangement links TRBV12-3 or TRBV12-4 to TRBJ1-3; D uncertain. There are 15 residues in the CDR3. The V end lost 8 bases, the J end lost 3 bases, and 17 bases lay between the germline ends. CDR3 sequence: CASCLDRVLGNTIYF. The CDR3 region has the DNA TGTGCCAGCTGCCTTGATCGGGTCCTTGGAAACACCATATATTTT.

This clonotype was picked up many times. The chain combines TRBV5-1 with TRBJ2-1; 7 bases map to TRBD1. V lost 0 bases to trimming and J lost 4 bases; unmatched junction nucleotides: 1. This CDR3 contains 14 residues. Germline values: CDR1 SGHRS, CDR2 YFSETQ. DNA for the CDR3: TGCGCCAGCAGCTTGGGACAGGGTTACAATGAGCAGTTCTTC. This encodes CASSLGQGYNEQFF.

This clonotype appeared many times. CDR3 region: CASSLNAPDTQYF. Written as DNA, the CDR3 is TGTGCCAGCAGCTTAAACGCCCCAGATACGCAGTATTTT. The chain is built from TRBV7-3 and TRBJ2-3; unclear D gene. The CDR3 length is 13 residues. Germline V gives CDR1 SGHTA, CDR2 FQGTGA. Trimming stripped 1 base from V and 4 bases from J, with 6 bases between.

Only a few counts were recorded for this clonotype. The chain joins TRBV9 to TRBJ1-2, with 7 bases lining up with TRBD1. The V segment lost 4 bases and the J segment 6 bases; nucleotides outside the gene matches: 15. Germline V lookup: CDR1 SGDLS, CDR2 YYNGEE. The CDR3 contains 16 residues. The CDR3 here is CASSFNKGQRRDGYTF. Here the CDR3 DNA reads TGTGCCAGCAGCTTTAATAAGGGACAGCGTAGAGATGGCTACACCTTC.

This sequence joins TRBV5-1 and TRBJ2-7; possible D gene TRBD1, 5 bases. Trimming removed 4 bases at V and 3 bases at J, with 17 bases between. The CDR3 totals 15 residues. CDR1 and CDR2 (germline): SGHRS, YFSETQ. This chain's CDR3 is CASSPMADSVYEQYF. Here the CDR3 DNA reads TGCGCCAGCAGCCCGATGGCCGACAGTGTCTACGAGCAGTACTTC.

The chain recombines TRBV29-1 with TRBJ1-2; no firm D call. Trimming removed 7 bases at V and 2 bases at J, with 8 bases between. The CDR3 has 11 amino acids. Germline V gene data show CDR1 as SQVTM and CDR2 as ANQGSEA. The CDR3 nucleotides are TGCAGCGGACAAGACAACTATGGCTACACCTTC. Translated: CSGQDNYGYTF. Drawing the rest from reference TRBV29-1 and TRBJ1-2, the complete variable domain is SAVISQKPSRDICQRGTSLTIQCQVDSQVTMMFWYRQQPGQSLTLIATANQGSEATYESGFVIDKFPISRPNLTFSTLTVSNMSPEDSSIYLCSGQDNYGYTFGSGTRLTVV.

Regarding this clonotype: This CDR3 is missing its conserved last phenylalanine or tryptophan, likely due to a read error. The V gene is TRBV30, the J gene TRBJ1-1; D not certain. Deletions cut 3 bases from V and 0 bases from J, with 8 bases between. The CDR3 totals 13 residues. The germline V gene encodes CDR1 GTSNPN and CDR2 SVGIG (reference sequence). CDR3 coding DNA: TGTGCCTGGAGGGATGAAATGAACACTGAAGCTTTCTCT. The encoded protein is CAWRDEMNTEAFS.

The gene calls are TRBV18 and TRBJ2-7; TRBD1 matches at 8 bases. V gave up 4 bases and J gave up 5 bases; unmatched junction bases: 1. The CDR3 sequence is 12 residues long. CDR1 and CDR2 from the germline V gene are KGHSH and LQKENI. The CDR3 sequence: CASSQDRDEQYF. CDR3 sequence (DNA): TGTGCCAGCTCACAGGACAGGGACGAGCAGTACTTC. Full variable domain (outside the CDR3, taken from reference TRBV18 and TRBJ2-7): NAGVMQNPRHLVRRRGQEARLRCSPMKGHSHVYWYRQLPEEGLKFMVYLQKENIIDESGMPKERFSAEFPKEGPSILRIQQVVRGDSAAYFCASSQDRDEQYFGPGTRLTVT.

This clonotype was observed many times. The CDR3 sequence is CASSQGTGQNQPQHF. CDR3 DNA sequence: TGTGCCAGCAGCCAAGGGACGGGGCAAAATCAGCCCCAGCATTTT. This chain uses TRBV3-1 with TRBJ1-5, with D possibly TRBD1 on 5 matching bases. The CDR3 is 15 amino acids. Trimming left V 1 base short and J 4 bases short, with 11 bases between. Germline V gene sequence: CDR1 LGHDT, CDR2 YNNKEL (reference sequence).

This clonotype turned up a few times. This sequence joins TRBV5-1 and TRBJ2-1; a weak D match, TRBD1 (6 bases). The CDR3 spans 15 residues. With 4 bases removed from V and 4 bases from J, the gap between germline ends came to 15 bases. Germline V gene lookup returns CDR1 SGHRS and CDR2 YFSETQ. CDR3 residues: CASSPTDSKYNEQFF. The CDR3 DNA is TGCGCCAGCAGCCCGACGGACAGCAAGTACAATGAGCAGTTCTTC.

This clonotype was seen only a few times. This chain links TRBV5-1 with TRBJ2-3; 8 bases are a match to TRBD2. After removal of 2 bases from V and 4 bases from J, the junction contained 9 bases not matched to a gene. CDR3 length: 16 residues. The germline V gene has CDR1 SGHRS and CDR2 YFSETQ. CDR3 sequence reads: CASSLLGGGSSDTQYF. The CDR3 coding sequence is TGCGCCAGCAGCTTATTAGGCGGGGGGAGCTCAGATACGCAGTATTTT.

This clonotype was seen repeatedly, ten times or more. For the CDR3, the DNA is TGTGCCAGCAGTTTATTCGGGGGCACCGGGGAGCTGTTTTTT. Its translation: CASSLFGGTGELFF. The gene calls are TRBV12-3 or TRBV12-4 and TRBJ2-2; D is perhaps TRBD2 (6 bases). The V and J ends lost 2 bases and 4 bases respectively, with 8 bases between them. The CDR3 totals 14 residues.

This clonotype was counted many times. The chain carries TRBV18 and TRBJ1-1, with TRBD1 matching over 9 bases. CDR3 length equals 16 residues. The germline V gene has CDR1 KGHSH and CDR2 LQKENI. V shed 4 bases and J 6 bases; nucleotides not matched to a gene: 12. CDR3 DNA sequence: TGTGCCAGCTCACTCTCGGGACAGGGCGAAGGCTCTGAAGCTTTCTTT. It yields the protein CASSLSGQGEGSEAFF.